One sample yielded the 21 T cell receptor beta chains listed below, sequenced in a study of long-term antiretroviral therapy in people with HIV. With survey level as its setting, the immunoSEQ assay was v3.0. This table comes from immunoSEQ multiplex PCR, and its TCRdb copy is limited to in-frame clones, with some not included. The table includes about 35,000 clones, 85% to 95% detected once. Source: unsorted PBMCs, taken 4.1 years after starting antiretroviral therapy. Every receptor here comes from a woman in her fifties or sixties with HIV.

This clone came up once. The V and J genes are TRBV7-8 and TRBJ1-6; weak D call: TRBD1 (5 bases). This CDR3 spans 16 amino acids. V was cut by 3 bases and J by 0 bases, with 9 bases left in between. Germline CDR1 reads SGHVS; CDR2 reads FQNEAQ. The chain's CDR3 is CASSFSGSSYNSPLHF. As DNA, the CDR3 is TGTGCCAGCAGCTTTTCAGGGAGCTCCTATAATTCACCCCTCCACTTT.

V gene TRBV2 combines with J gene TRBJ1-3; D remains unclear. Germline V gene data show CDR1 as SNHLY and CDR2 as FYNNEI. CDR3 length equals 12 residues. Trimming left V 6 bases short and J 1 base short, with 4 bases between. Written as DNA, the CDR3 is TGTGCCAGCAGCGAGTCTGGAAACACCATATATTTT. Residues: CASSESGNTIYF.

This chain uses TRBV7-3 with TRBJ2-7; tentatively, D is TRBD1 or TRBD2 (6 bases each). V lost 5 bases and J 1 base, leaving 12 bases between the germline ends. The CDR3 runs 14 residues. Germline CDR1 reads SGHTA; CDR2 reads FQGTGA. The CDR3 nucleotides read TGTGCCAGCAGCCCGGGGGCTGGGTCCTACGAGCAGTACTTC. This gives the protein CASSPGAGSYEQYF. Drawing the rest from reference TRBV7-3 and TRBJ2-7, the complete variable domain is GAGVSQTPSNKVTEKGKYVELRCDPISGHTALYWYRQSLGQGPEFLIYFQGTGAADDSGLPNDRFFAVRPEGSVSTLKIQRTERGDSAVYLCASSPGAGSYEQYFGPGTRLTVT.

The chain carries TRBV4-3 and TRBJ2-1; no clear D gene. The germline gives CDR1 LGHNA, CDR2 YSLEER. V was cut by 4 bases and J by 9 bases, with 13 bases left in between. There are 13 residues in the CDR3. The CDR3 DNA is TGCGCCAGCAGCCCGACCGCCGGCGGTGAGCAGTTCTTC. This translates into CASSPTAGGEQFF.

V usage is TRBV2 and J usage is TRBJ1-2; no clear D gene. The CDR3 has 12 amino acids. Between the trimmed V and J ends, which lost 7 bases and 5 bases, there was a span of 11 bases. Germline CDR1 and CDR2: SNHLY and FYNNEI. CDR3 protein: CASTAGRYGYTF. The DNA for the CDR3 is TGTGCCAGCACGGCAGGACGATATGGCTACACCTTC.

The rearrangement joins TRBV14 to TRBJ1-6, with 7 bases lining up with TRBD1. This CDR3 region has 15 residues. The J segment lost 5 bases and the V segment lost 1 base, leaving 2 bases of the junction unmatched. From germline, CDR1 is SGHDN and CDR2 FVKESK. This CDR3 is CASSQVTGNNSPLHF. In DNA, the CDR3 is TGTGCCAGCAGCCAAGTGACAGGGAATAATTCACCCCTCCACTTT.

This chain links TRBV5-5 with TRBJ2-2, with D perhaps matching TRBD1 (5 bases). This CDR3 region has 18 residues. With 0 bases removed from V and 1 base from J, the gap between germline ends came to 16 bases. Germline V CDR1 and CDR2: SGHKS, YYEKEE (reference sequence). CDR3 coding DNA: TGTGCCAGCAGCTTGGACAGGACGATATGGGGGAACACCGGGGAGCTGTTTTTT. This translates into CASSLDRTIWGNTGELFF.

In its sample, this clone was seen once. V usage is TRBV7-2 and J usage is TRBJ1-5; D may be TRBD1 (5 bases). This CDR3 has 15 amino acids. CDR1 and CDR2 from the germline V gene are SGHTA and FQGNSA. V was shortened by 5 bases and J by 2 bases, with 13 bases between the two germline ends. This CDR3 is CASSPPGGGNQPQHF. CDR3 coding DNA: TGTGCCAGCAGCCCACCGGGGGGTGGCAATCAGCCCCAGCATTTT.

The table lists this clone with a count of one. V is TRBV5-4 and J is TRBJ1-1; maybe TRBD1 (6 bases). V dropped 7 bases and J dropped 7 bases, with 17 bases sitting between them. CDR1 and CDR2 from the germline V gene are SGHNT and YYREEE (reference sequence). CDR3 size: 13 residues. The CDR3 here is CASRRGAGYEAFF. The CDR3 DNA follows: TGTGCCAGCCGGAGGGGGGCCGGCTATGAAGCTTTCTTT.

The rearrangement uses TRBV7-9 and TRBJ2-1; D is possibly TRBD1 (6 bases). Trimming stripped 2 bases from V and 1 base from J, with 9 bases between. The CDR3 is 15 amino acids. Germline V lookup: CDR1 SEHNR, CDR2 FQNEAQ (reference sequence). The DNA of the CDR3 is TGTGCCAGCAGCTTACAACAGGGTTCCTACAATGAGCAGTTCTTC. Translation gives CASSLQQGSYNEQFF.

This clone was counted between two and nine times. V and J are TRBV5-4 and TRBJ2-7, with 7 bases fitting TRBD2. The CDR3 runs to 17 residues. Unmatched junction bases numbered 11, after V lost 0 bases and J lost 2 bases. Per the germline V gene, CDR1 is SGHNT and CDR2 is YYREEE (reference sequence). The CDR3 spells CASSLGVGLTSPYEQYF. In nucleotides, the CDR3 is TGTGCCAGCAGCTTGGGAGTGGGGCTGACTAGCCCCTACGAGCAGTACTTC. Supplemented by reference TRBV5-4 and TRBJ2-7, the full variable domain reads ETGVTQSPTHLIKTRGQQVTLRCSSQSGHNTVSWYQQALGQGPQFIFQYYREEENGRGNFPPRFSGLQFPNYSSELNVNALELDDSALYLCASSLGVGLTSPYEQYFGPGTRLTVT.

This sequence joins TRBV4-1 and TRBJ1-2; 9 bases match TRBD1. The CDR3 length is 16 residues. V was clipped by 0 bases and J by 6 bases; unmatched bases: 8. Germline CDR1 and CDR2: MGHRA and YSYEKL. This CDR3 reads CASSQEGGTGGNGYTF. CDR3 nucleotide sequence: TGCGCCAGCAGCCAAGAGGGGGGTACAGGGGGCAATGGCTACACCTTC.

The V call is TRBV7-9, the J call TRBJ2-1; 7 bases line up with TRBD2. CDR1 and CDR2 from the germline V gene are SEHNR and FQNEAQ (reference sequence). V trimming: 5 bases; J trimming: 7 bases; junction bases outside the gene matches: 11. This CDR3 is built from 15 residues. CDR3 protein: CASSPDGGFRNEQFF. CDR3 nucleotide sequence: TGTGCCAGCAGCCCCGACGGGGGGTTCAGGAATGAGCAGTTCTTC.

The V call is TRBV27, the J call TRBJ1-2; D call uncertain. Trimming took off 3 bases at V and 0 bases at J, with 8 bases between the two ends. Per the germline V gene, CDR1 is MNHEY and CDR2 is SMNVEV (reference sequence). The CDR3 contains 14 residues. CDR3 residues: CASSFQGSNYGYTF. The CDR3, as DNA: TGTGCCAGCAGTTTTCAAGGATCTAACTATGGCTACACCTTC.

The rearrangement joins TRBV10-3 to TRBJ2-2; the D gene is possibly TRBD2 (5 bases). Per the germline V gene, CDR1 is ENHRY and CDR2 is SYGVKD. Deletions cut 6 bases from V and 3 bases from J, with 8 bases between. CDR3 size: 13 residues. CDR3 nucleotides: TGTGCCATCAGGGCGCGGGACACCGGGGAGCTGTTTTTT. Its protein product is CAIRARDTGELFF.

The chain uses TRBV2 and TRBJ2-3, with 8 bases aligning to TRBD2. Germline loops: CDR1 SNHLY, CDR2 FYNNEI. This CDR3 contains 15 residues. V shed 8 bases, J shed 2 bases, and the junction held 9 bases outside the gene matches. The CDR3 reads CASRGTSGDTDTQYF. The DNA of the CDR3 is TGTGCCAGCCGAGGGACTAGTGGGGACACAGATACGCAGTATTTT.

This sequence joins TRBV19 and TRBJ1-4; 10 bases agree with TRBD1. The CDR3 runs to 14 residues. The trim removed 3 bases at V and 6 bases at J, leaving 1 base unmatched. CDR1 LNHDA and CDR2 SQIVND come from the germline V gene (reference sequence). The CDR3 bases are TGTGCCAGTAGTATCGGACAGGGGGATGAAAAACTGTTTTTT. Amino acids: CASSIGQGDEKLFF. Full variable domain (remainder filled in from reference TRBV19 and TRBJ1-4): DGGITQSPKYLFRKEGQNVTLSCEQNLNHDAMYWYRQDPGQGLRLIYYSQIVNDFQKGDIAEGYSVSREKKESFPLTVTSAQKNPTAFYLCASSIGQGDEKLFFGSGTQLSVL.

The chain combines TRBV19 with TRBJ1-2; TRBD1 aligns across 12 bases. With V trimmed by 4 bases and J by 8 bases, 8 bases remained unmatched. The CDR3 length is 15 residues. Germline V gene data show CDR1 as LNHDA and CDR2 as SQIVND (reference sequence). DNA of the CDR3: TGTGCCAGTAGTAGTAGGGACAGGGGGCTTCACGGCTACACCTTC. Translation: CASSSRDRGLHGYTF.

The CDR3 here is CASSEGGRDGYTF. DNA of the CDR3: TGTGCCAGCAGTGAAGGGGGACGTGATGGCTACACCTTC. V is TRBV6-1 and J is TRBJ1-2, with TRBD1 as a possible D gene (5 bases). The CDR3 consists of 13 residues. V was shortened by 1 base and J by 6 bases, with 9 bases between the two germline ends. From germline, CDR1 is MNHNS and CDR2 SASEGT.

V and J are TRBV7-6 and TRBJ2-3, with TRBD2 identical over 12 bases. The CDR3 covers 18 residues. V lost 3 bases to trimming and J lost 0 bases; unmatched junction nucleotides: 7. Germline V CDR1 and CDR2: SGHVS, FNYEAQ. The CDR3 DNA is TGTGCCAGCAGCTTTCCCCCCGGGACTAGCGGGAGCACAGATACGCAGTATTTT. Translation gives CASSFPPGTSGSTDTQYF. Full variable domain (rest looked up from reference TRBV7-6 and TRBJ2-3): GAGVSQSPRYKVTKRGQDVALRCDPISGHVSLYWYRQALGQGPEFLTYFNYEAQQDKSGLPNDRFSAERPEGSISTLTIQRTEQRDSAMYRCASSFPPGTSGSTDTQYFGPGTRLTVL.

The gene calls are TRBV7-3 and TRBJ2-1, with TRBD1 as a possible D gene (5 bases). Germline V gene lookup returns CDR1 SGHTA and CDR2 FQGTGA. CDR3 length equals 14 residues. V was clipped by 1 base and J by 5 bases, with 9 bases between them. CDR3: CASSLSGANNEQFF. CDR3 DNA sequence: TGTGCCAGCAGCTTAAGTGGGGCAAACAATGAGCAGTTCTTC.